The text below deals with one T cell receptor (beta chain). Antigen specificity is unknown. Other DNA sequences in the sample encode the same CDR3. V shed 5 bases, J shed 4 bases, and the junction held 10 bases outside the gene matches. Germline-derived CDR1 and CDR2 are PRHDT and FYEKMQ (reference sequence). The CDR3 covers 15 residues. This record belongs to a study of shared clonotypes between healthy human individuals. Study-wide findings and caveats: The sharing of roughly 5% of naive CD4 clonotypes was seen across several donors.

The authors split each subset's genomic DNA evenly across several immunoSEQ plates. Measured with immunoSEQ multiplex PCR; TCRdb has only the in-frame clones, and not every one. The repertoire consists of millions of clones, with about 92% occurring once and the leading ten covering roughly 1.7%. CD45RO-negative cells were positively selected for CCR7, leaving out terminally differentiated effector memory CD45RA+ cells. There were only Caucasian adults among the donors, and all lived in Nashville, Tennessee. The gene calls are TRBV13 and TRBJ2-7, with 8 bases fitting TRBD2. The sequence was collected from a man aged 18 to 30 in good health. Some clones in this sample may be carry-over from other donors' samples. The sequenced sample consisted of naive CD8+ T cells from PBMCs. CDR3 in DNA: TGTGCCAGCAGCCCCACAAGCGGGAGTCGATACGAGCAGTACTTC. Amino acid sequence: CASSPTSGSRYEQYF.